One and the same sample provided the 21 T cell receptor beta chains below, sequenced in a study of blood T cell repertoires in COVID-19. The repertoire was sequenced with immunoSEQ multiplex PCR; TCRdb's copy has only in-frame clones and lacks some. The sample carries 95,000 to 100,000 clones, 60% to 85% recorded once. The sample was peripheral blood. The receptors come from a woman older than 75 with active or convalescent COVID-19.

About this clone itself: Germline and junction disagree at one end, which may indicate a read error. The chain couples TRBV5-1 to TRBJ2-5, with TRBD1 identical over 9 bases. This CDR3 spans 16 amino acids. Germline V CDR1 and CDR2: SGHRS, YFSETQ. In DNA, the CDR3 is TGTGCCAGCAGCTTGGGAATACAGGGGGCTCAAGAGACCCAGTACTTC. This gives the protein CASSLGIQGAQETQYF. The variable domain in full, with the rest retrieved from reference TRBV5-1 and TRBJ2-5, is KAGVTQTPRYLIKTRGQQVTLSCSPISGHRSVSWYQQTPGQGLQFLFEYFSETQRNKGNFPGRFSGRQFSNSRSEMNVSTLELGDSALYLCASSLGIQGAQETQYFGPGTRLLVL.

The chain combines TRBV14 with TRBJ1-5; D is ambiguous. Trimming cost V 1 base and J 7 bases, with 8 bases left between them. This CDR3 is 13 amino acids long. Germline-derived CDR1 and CDR2 are SGHDN and FVKESK. The chain's CDR3 is CASSQGEGQPQHF. The CDR3, as DNA: TGTGCCAGCAGCCAAGGCGAGGGCCAGCCCCAGCATTTT.

This sequence joins TRBV15 and TRBJ2-3; D gene uncertain. The CDR3 runs 12 residues. From germline, CDR1 is LNHNV and CDR2 YYDKDF (reference sequence). Between the trimmed V and J ends, which lost 7 bases and 4 bases, there was a span of 9 bases. Here the CDR3 reads CATTRGPDTQYF. The CDR3, as DNA: TGTGCCACCACCCGAGGCCCAGATACGCAGTATTTT.

The chain combines TRBV19 with TRBJ2-7; perhaps TRBD1 as D (6 bases). Per the germline V gene, CDR1 is LNHDA and CDR2 is SQIVND (reference sequence). V lost 8 bases and J 3 bases, leaving 11 bases between the germline ends. There are 12 residues in the CDR3. The CDR3 spells CASQGPSYEQYF. Written as DNA, the CDR3 is TGTGCCAGTCAGGGGCCCAGCTACGAGCAGTACTTC.

The chain joins TRBV20-1 to TRBJ1-5, with a possible D match to TRBD1 (5 bases). V lost 3 bases and J lost 7, with 13 bases in between. CDR3 length equals 13 residues. Germline V gives CDR1 DFQATT, CDR2 SNEGSKA (reference sequence). The CDR3 loop reads CSASWGRGQPQHF. CDR3 nucleotides: TGCAGTGCTAGTTGGGGAAGGGGCCAGCCCCAGCATTTT.

The CDR3 bases are TGTGCCAGTAGTATACTAGCGGGTGGCACAGATACGCAGTATTTT. Amino acid sequence: CASSILAGGTDTQYF. The V call is TRBV19, the J call TRBJ2-3; the match to TRBD2 covers 8 bases. Germline-derived CDR1 and CDR2 are LNHDA and SQIVND (reference sequence). The ends lost 2 bases at V and 1 base at J; junction bases unmatched: 2. The CDR3 is 15 residues long.

J is TRBJ2-5 and V is TRBV30, with 12 nucleotides matching TRBD2. The V gene end was trimmed by 5 bases and the J gene end by 2 bases; junction bases not matched to a gene: 9. CDR1 is GTSNPN and CDR2 is SVGIG in the germline V gene (reference sequence). The CDR3 has 16 amino acids. The chain's CDR3 is CAWDSGLAGAQETQYF. The CDR3 DNA sequence: TGTGCCTGGGATTCGGGACTAGCGGGTGCACAAGAGACCCAGTACTTC.

The rearrangement joins TRBV18 to TRBJ2-1, with 7 bases lining up with TRBD2. With 2 bases clipped from V and 1 base from J, the junction kept 14 bases outside the gene matches. The CDR3 is made up of 19 amino acids. The V gene's germline CDR1 is KGHSH and CDR2 LQKENI. The CDR3 spells CASSPSLARLARSYNEQFF. CDR3 nucleotide sequence: TGTGCCAGCTCACCATCGCTCGCCAGACTAGCCAGGTCCTACAATGAGCAGTTCTTC.

With regard to this clone: Other DNA sequences from this sample encode an identical CDR3 as well. The rearrangement joins TRBV5-1 to TRBJ2-5; D not resolved. V was clipped by 0 bases and J by 2 bases, with 8 bases between them. The CDR3 has 14 residues. Germline V gene lookup returns CDR1 SGHRS and CDR2 YFSETQ. CDR3 protein: CASSLGAVQETQYF. The CDR3 bases are TGCGCCAGCAGCTTGGGGGCAGTACAAGAGACCCAGTACTTC.

This clone came up a few times. The germline gene is not matched at one end of the junction; a read error may be the cause. The chain joins TRBV2 to TRBJ1-4; D might be TRBD1 (6 bases). The germline CDR1 and CDR2 sequences are SNHLY and FYNNEI. The CDR3 extends over 11 amino acids. The CDR3 reads CASSDTDRYLF. The CDR3 DNA sequence: TGTGCCAGCAGTGATACAGACAGGTACCTATTT.

A word on this clone: Germline and junction disagree at one end, which may indicate a read error. The rearrangement joins TRBV5-1 to TRBJ1-6; D might be TRBD1 (5 bases). The CDR3 covers 14 residues. Germline assignment: CDR1 SGHRS and CDR2 YFSETQ. Written as DNA, the CDR3 is TGTGCCAGCAGCGGGGGGGAGCGGTCTTCACCCCTCCACTTT. Residues: CASSGGERSSPLHF.

J is TRBJ2-5 and V is TRBV16, with a weak D call TRBD1 (5 bases). From germline, CDR1 is KGHSY and CDR2 FQNENV. V lost 4 bases to trimming and J lost 5 bases, with 14 bases between them. CDR3 length equals 14 residues. CDR3 nucleotides: TGTGCCAGCAGCCCCCGACAGATATGGGAGACCCAGTACTTC. Amino acid sequence: CASSPRQIWETQYF. The entire variable domain, with the rest obtained from reference TRBV16 and TRBJ2-5, is as follows: GEEVAQTPKHLVRGEGQKAKLYCAPIKGHSYVFWYQQVLKNEFKFLISFQNENVFDETGMPKERFSAKCLPNSPCSLEIQATKLEDSAVYFCASSPRQIWETQYFGPGTRLLVL.

This chain links TRBV7-3 with TRBJ2-2; 10 bases match TRBD2. The germline CDR1 and CDR2 sequences are SGHTA and FQGTGA. Losses at the gene ends were 1 base for V and 7 bases for J; bases not matched to a gene: 3. This CDR3 region has 15 residues. CDR3 coding DNA: TGTGCCAGCAGCTTAAGACCTAGCGGGAGCGGGGAGCTGTTTTTT. Translated, it gives CASSLRPSGSGELFF.

The genes are TRBV29-1 and TRBJ2-1, with D possibly matching TRBD1 (8 bases). Germline V gene sequence: CDR1 SQVTM, CDR2 ANQGSEA. Between the trimmed V and J ends, which lost 6 bases and 4 bases, there was a span of 19 bases. The CDR3 is made up of 15 amino acids. CDR3 in amino acids: CSVQGQGGGYNEQFF. CDR3 DNA: TGCAGCGTCCAAGGACAGGGAGGGGGTTACAATGAGCAGTTCTTC.

The rearrangement links TRBV12-3 or TRBV12-4 to TRBJ1-3; D is unresolved. This CDR3 contains 13 residues. With 3 bases removed from V and 2 bases from J, the gap between germline ends came to 5 bases. The CDR3 sequence: CASSFAAGNTIYF. Written as DNA, the CDR3 is TGTGCCAGCAGTTTTGCGGCTGGAAACACCATATATTTT.

This clone was picked up a small number of times. The rearrangement uses TRBV7-8 and TRBJ1-6; tentative D call: TRBD1 (5 bases). Germline assignment: CDR1 SGHVS and CDR2 FQNEAQ. CDR3 length: 13 amino acids. With 5 bases removed from V and 14 bases from J, the gap between germline ends came to 16 bases. In DNA form, the CDR3 reads TGTGCCAGCAGCCGAAACAGGTCCGGAACCCTCCACTTT. Protein sequence: CASSRNRSGTLHF.

The CDR3 loop reads CAISNEAVYNEQFF. The CDR3 coding sequence is TGTGCCATCAGTAATGAGGCGGTCTACAATGAGCAGTTCTTC. The chain uses TRBV10-3 and TRBJ2-1; D not resolved. V was cut by 5 bases and J by 3 bases, with 11 bases left in between. CDR3 length: 14 residues. Germline assignment: CDR1 ENHRY and CDR2 SYGVKD.

On this clone itself: The sample carries other DNA sequences with the same CDR3. This chain uses TRBV7-3 with TRBJ2-5; D gene unclear. The V end was cut by 2 bases, the J end by 4 bases, with 8 bases between. The germline V gene has CDR1 SGHTA and CDR2 FQGTGA. This CDR3 is 13 amino acids long. For the CDR3, the DNA is TGTGCCAGCAGCTTATCGCTCGGAGAGACCCAGTACTTC. Protein sequence: CASSLSLGETQYF.

The rearrangement joins TRBV2 to TRBJ2-7, with D maybe TRBD2 (5 bases). The CDR3 has 13 residues. Germline CDR1 reads SNHLY; CDR2 reads FYNNEI. The germline V and J ends were trimmed by 8 bases and 6 bases, with 17 bases remaining between them. The CDR3 DNA follows: TGTGCCAGCTCCCTGGGAGCTAGTGTCGAGCAGTACTTC. This codes for CASSLGASVEQYF.

In this sample, this clone turned up a few times. This rearrangement joins TRBV11-2 to TRBJ2-7; 9 nucleotides agree with TRBD1. CDR1 is SGHAT, CDR2 FQNNGV, per germline. The length of the CDR3 is 15 residues. Losses at the gene ends were 6 bases for V and 3 bases for J; bases not matched to a gene: 9. The CDR3 here is CASSPGTGYGYEQYF. For the CDR3, the DNA is TGTGCCAGCAGTCCCGGGACAGGGTACGGCTACGAGCAGTACTTC.

DNA of the CDR3: TGTGCCAGCTCCCAAGGGGCAACTAATGAAAAACTGTTTTTT. Residues: CASSQGATNEKLFF. V usage is TRBV18 and J usage is TRBJ1-4, with a tentative D call TRBD1 (5 bases). The germline V gene has CDR1 KGHSH and CDR2 LQKENI. Trimming left V 6 bases short and J 0 bases short, with 8 bases between. There are 14 residues in the CDR3.